Listed below are T cell receptor beta chains from one sample, sequenced in a study of T cells in Graves' hyperthyroidism and ophthalmopathy. TCRdb passed the multiplex PCR reads through MiXCR, listing each CDR3 protein once. Among more than 350,000 distinct CDR3 sequences, about 15% were seen once, and the ten largest hold about 31%. Sequencing was done on a sample of blood. These receptors originate from a woman in her twenties or thirties with Graves' hyperthyroidism. Both conserved end residues are part of each CDR3. The D gene is left open where the match is weak. Only part of the rows carry a size: once, few, many, or a class if the clone is expanded.

>few|15|NA|TRBV20-1|TRBJ1-5
CSAMDGDHSNQPQHF
TGCAGTGCTATGGACGGAGACCATAGCAATCAGCCCCAGCATTTT
>NA|16|TRBD2|TRBV7-9|TRBJ2-5
CASRPWTSGRVETQYF
TGTGCCAGCAGACCCTGGACTAGCGGGAGGGTAGAGACCCAGTACTTC
>few|15|TRBD2|TRBV3-1|TRBJ2-7
CASSQAAGVVWGQYF
TGTGCCAGCAGCCAAGCTGCGGGAGTAGTCTGGGGGCAGTACTTC
>few|16|TRBD1|TRBV29-1|TRBJ2-5
CSVAWTGGAHGETQYF
TGCAGCGTTGCCTGGACAGGGGGCGCACATGGAGAGACCCAGTACTTC
>many|15|NA|TRBV28|TRBJ1-1
CASSPLGGGATEAFF
TGTGCCAGCAGTCCCCTAGGGGGAGGGGCCACTGAAGCTTTCTTT
>many|20|TRBD2|TRBV2|TRBJ2-1
CASSTTGSLAGGPLLNEQFF
TGTGCCAGCAGTACCACAGGGTCGCTAGCGGGAGGGCCTCTTTTAAATGAGCAGTTCTTC
>NA|14|NA|TRBV9|TRBJ2-1
CASSATTLAIEQFF
TGTGCCAGCAGCGCAACAACTCTAGCTATTGAGCAGTTCTTC
>many|14|TRBD2|TRBV29-1|TRBJ2-1
CSVVPLAGGSEQFF
TGCAGCGTTGTCCCACTAGCGGGAGGTAGTGAGCAGTTCTTC
>many|15|TRBD2|TRBV5-1|TRBJ2-1
CASSLSGRDDNEQFF
TGCGCCAGCAGCTTGAGCGGGAGAGATGACAATGAGCAGTTCTTC
>NA|14|NA|TRBV30|TRBJ2-7
CAWGTGGYSYEQYF
TGTGCCTGGGGCACTGGGGGGTATTCCTACGAGCAGTACTTC
>NA|13|NA|TRBV6-1|TRBJ2-7
CASSEPRVYEQYF
TGTGCCAGCAGTGAACCTAGAGTCTACGAGCAGTACTTC
>many|14|TRBD1|TRBV18|TRBJ1-1
CASSRGTGESEAFF
TGTGCCAGCTCACGGGGGACAGGGGAGAGTGAAGCTTTCTTT
>many|15|NA|TRBV2|TRBJ1-4
CASSEDRAHNEKLFF
TGTGCCAGCAGTGAAGACCGGGCACATAATGAAAAACTGTTTTTT
>NA|17|NA|TRBV3-1|TRBJ2-6
CASSPAGRLSGANVLTF
TGTGCCAGCAGCCCCGCCGGGCGGCTCAGTGGGGCCAACGTCCTGACTTTC
>many|14|NA|TRBV3-1|TRBJ1-2
CASSPALGNYGYTF
TGTGCCAGCAGCCCGGCCCTAGGGAACTATGGCTACACCTTC
>few|14|NA|TRBV9|TRBJ2-2
CASSVGASTGELFF
TGTGCCAGCAGCGTAGGCGCCAGCACCGGGGAGCTGTTTTTT
>few|17|NA|TRBV9|TRBJ2-2
CASSVGRLTGNTGELFF
TGTGCCAGCAGCGTAGGGCGATTGACAGGGAACACCGGGGAGCTGTTTTTT
>many|15|TRBD2|TRBV9|TRBJ2-1
CASSVTSGGDNEQFF
TGTGCCAGCAGCGTAACTAGCGGGGGTGACAATGAGCAGTTCTTC
>NA|16|NA|TRBV12-3/TRBV12-4|TRBJ2-7
CASSLAGIPTFYEQYF
TGTGCCAGCAGTTTAGCGGGGATACCCACCTTCTACGAGCAGTACTTC
>NA|13|NA|TRBV29-1|TRBJ2-1
CSVDVRQYNEQFF
TGCAGCGTTGACGTCAGGCAATACAATGAGCAGTTCTTC
>few|16|NA|TRBV11-2|TRBJ1-5
CASSLDQGRFDQPQHF
TGTGCCAGCAGCTTAGACCAGGGTAGGTTTGATCAGCCCCAGCATTTT